This T cell receptor beta chain is from a study of post-analysis software for immune sequencing data. Study-level information: Patients with relapsing-remitting, secondary progressive and progressive-relapsing multiple sclerosis courses were all represented. Study conclusions and caveats: The authors found that F measure strongly co-clustered same-batch samples. TRBV segments more frequent in patients than in controls numbered roughly 5 and included TRBV5-6, TRBV5-1 and TRBV20-1. A significant reduction in normalized Chao1 diversity was observed in multiple sclerosis patients versus controls.

This clonotype was picked up a small number of times. Its antigen is as yet unknown. Unique molecular identifiers featured in each of the TCR beta cDNA libraries. About 460,000 cDNA molecules were obtained from roughly 1.1 to 9.2 million T cells. TCRdb analysed the PCR reads with MiXCR anew, one entry per CDR3 protein. The table lists hundreds of thousands of distinct CDR3 sequences, roughly 27% of them singletons, with around 0.6% in the top ten. This CDR3 has 14 residues. The V gene lost 0 bases and the J gene lost 4 bases, with 9 bases spanning the gap. Germline V gives CDR1 LGHDT, CDR2 YNNKEL (reference sequence).

The sequence came from a girl aged 5-17 years with multiple sclerosis. Sequenced: blood. The chain recombines TRBV3-1 with TRBJ1-2, with a weak D call TRBD1 (5 bases). The CDR3 region has the DNA TGTGCCAGCAGCCAAGATCAGGGCTTCTATGGCTACACCTTC. Protein sequence: CASSQDQGFYGYTF.